This TCR beta chain appears in the sequencing data of a study of beta chain features in type 1 diabetes. Study details: No age, gender or cell yield differences were seen between patients and healthy donors. Cells sorted and examined across all samples totaled approximately 100 million.

The CDR3 runs 18 residues. Per germline, CDR1 SGHAT and CDR2 FQNNGV. The V gene lost 5 bases and the J gene lost 8 bases, with 29 bases spanning the gap. Note on this clone: The antigen is not known.

Expressed TCRB transcripts got sequenced, as all isolated RNA was reverse transcribed. Libraries were prepared by immunoSEQ multiplex PCR; TCRdb keeps only in-frame clonotypes and omits some of them. The sample contains 250,000 to 350,000 clones, 15% of which appear only once. Findings and limits, study-wide: Moderate yet significant TCRB CDR3 shortening was seen in Type 1 diabetes patients in all four CD4+ subsets. The study found fewer insertions and more deletions at VDJ junctions in type 1 diabetes patients. Shorter templates may be favored by PCR, equally so in patients and controls.

The chain carries TRBV11-2 and TRBJ2-3, with D possibly being TRBD1 (5 bases). The receptor was isolated from a man younger than 30 with type 1 diabetes. The specimen was naive CD4+ T cells from blood. In DNA form, the CDR3 reads TGTGCCAGCAGCCAAAGGATGGGGCGGCCTTCAACACTAACTACGCAGTATTTT. It yields the protein CASSQRMGRPSTLTTQYF.